One and the same sample provided the 27 T cell receptor beta chains below, sequenced in a study of OX40 agonist ivuxolimab in advanced cancers. Method: immunoSEQ multiplex PCR; TCRdb's copy keeps in-frame clones and lacks some. The sample consists of about 48,000 clones, over 90% of them appearing once. The sample here was CD4+ or CD8+ T cells sorted from blood, taken in a trial of the OX40 agonist ivuxolimab. The source of these receptors is an adult with an advanced solid tumor such as melanoma, head and neck, liver or kidney cancer.

The chain joins TRBV5-8 to TRBJ2-3, with 9 bases that match TRBD2. The ends lost 0 bases at V and 2 bases at J; junction bases unmatched: 7. CDR3 size: 17 residues. CDR1 is SGHTS, CDR2 YDEGEE, per germline. CDR3 nucleotide sequence: TGTGCCAGCAGCTTGGCGTGGAGCGGGGGGCCCACAGATACGCAGTATTTT. Translating it yields CASSLAWSGGPTDTQYF.

This chain links TRBV4-1 with TRBJ1-3; a possible D gene is TRBD1 (6 bases). The CDR3 totals 17 residues. Trimming took 0 bases from V and 0 from J, leaving 12 bases between them. Germline-derived CDR1 and CDR2 are MGHRA and YSYEKL. The CDR3 nucleotides read TGCGCCAGCAGCCAAGAAGGGGGGGCTTACTCTGGAAACACCATATATTTT. It codes for CASSQEGGAYSGNTIYF.

The chain employs TRBV4-1 and TRBJ2-7; TRBD1 or TRBD2 may be the D gene (5 bases each). With 4 bases removed from V and 3 bases from J, the gap between germline ends came to 16 bases. The V gene's germline CDR1 is MGHRA and CDR2 YSYEKL. The CDR3 totals 15 residues. The DNA of the CDR3 is TGCGCCAGCAGCCCGAGGAGGCAGGGCGACTACGAGCAGTACTTC. Translating it yields CASSPRRQGDYEQYF.

This clone has more than one count but fewer than ten. V and J are TRBV19 and TRBJ1-5, with D maybe TRBD1 (5 bases). Trimming took off 7 bases at V and 4 bases at J, with 8 bases between the two ends. Germline V gene lookup returns CDR1 LNHDA and CDR2 SQIVND (reference sequence). The CDR3 contains 12 residues. The CDR3 loop reads CASKGYNQPQHF. The CDR3, as DNA: TGTGCCAGTAAGGGGTATAATCAGCCCCAGCATTTT.

The chain is built from TRBV4-1 and TRBJ2-2; D is ambiguous. Germline V lookup: CDR1 MGHRA, CDR2 YSYEKL. The CDR3 runs 14 residues. V shed 5 bases and J shed 5 bases, with 12 bases lying between them. CDR3 nucleotide sequence: TGCGCCAGCAGCTTCAACACCGGGACCGGGGAGCTGTTTTTT. Its translation: CASSFNTGTGELFF.

This chain uses TRBV10-2 with TRBJ1-5; 8 bases are a match to TRBD1. Germline values: CDR1 WSHSY, CDR2 SAAADI. V lost 2 bases, J lost 3 bases, and 9 bases stayed unmatched. The length of the CDR3 is 17 residues. CDR3 coding DNA: TGCGCCAGCAGTGAGCCCCCGGACAGGGTGATCAATCAGCCCCAGCATTTT. Translating gives CASSEPPDRVINQPQHF.

The genes are TRBV5-1 and TRBJ1-2; no firm D call. In germline, CDR1 is SGHRS, CDR2 YFSETQ. Trimming shortened V by 0 bases and J by 6 bases, and 12 bases separated the two germline ends. The length of the CDR3 is 14 residues. CDR3 sequence reads: CASSLGVPLNGYTF. Written as DNA, the CDR3 is TGCGCCAGCAGCTTGGGGGTCCCACTTAATGGCTACACCTTC.

The chain couples TRBV7-9 to TRBJ1-2; possible D gene TRBD1, 5 bases. CDR1 SEHNR and CDR2 FQNEAQ come from the germline V gene (reference sequence). This CDR3 region has 13 residues. V lost 5 bases and J 2 bases, leaving 9 bases between the germline ends. Here the CDR3 reads CASSQDTNYGYTF. CDR3 bases: TGTGCCAGCAGCCAGGACACAAACTATGGCTACACCTTC. The whole variable domain, remainder taken from reference TRBV7-9 and TRBJ1-2, is DTGVSQNPRHKITKRGQNVTFRCDPISEHNRLYWYRQTLGQGPEFLTYFQNEAQLEKSRLLSDRFSAERPKGSFSTLEIQRTEQGDSAMYLCASSQDTNYGYTFGSGTRLTVV.

On this clone: Germline is not matched at one junction end, which may reflect a read error. The rearrangement links TRBV7-9 to TRBJ1-3; a possible D gene is TRBD1 (6 bases). There are 11 residues in the CDR3. Germline V gene data show CDR1 as SEHNR and CDR2 as FQNEAQ (reference sequence). The CDR3 nucleotides read TGTGCCAGCAGCTTAGAGGGGGACACCCGTTTT. This codes for CASSLEGDTRF.

The V gene is TRBV4-2, the J gene TRBJ2-7; 7 positions agree with TRBD2. This CDR3 spans 16 amino acids. V lost 0 bases and J lost 0; bases outside the gene matches: 5. Germline CDR1 is LGHNA and CDR2 is YNFKEQ. The CDR3 reads CASSQELAESSYEQYF. CDR3 bases: TGTGCCAGCAGCCAAGAGCTAGCGGAGAGCTCCTACGAGCAGTACTTC.

V is TRBV5-1 and J is TRBJ2-1; perhaps TRBD2 as D (6 bases). CDR3 size: 18 residues. Per the germline V gene, CDR1 is SGHRS and CDR2 is YFSETQ. Trimming left V 4 bases short and J 2 bases short, with 22 bases between. The CDR3 coding sequence is TGCGCCAGCAGCCCCAGAACGTATTTAGCGGATGCCTACAATGAGCAGTTCTTC. Translating it yields CASSPRTYLADAYNEQFF.

The V gene is TRBV4-1, the J gene TRBJ1-1; D possibly corresponds to TRBD1 (6 bases). The CDR3 has 17 residues. V shed 0 bases and J shed 3 bases, with 17 bases lying between them. Looked up from germline, CDR1 is MGHRA and CDR2 is YSYEKL. CDR3 DNA: TGCGCCAGCAGCCAAGATTCCTACAGGGTTCTTGACACTGAAGCTTTCTTT. The encoded protein is CASSQDSYRVLDTEAFF.

This clone was seen only once. This sequence joins TRBV15 and TRBJ1-5; 9 bases fit TRBD1. The V segment lost 5 bases and the J segment 3 bases; nucleotides outside the gene matches: 8. This CDR3 is 16 amino acids long. Germline-derived CDR1 and CDR2 are LNHNV and YYDKDF (reference sequence). CDR3 DNA sequence: TGTGCCACCAGCGGCGGGGACAGGGCTTACAATCAGCCCCAGCATTTT. Protein product: CATSGGDRAYNQPQHF.

The chain employs TRBV5-1 and TRBJ2-3; 9 bases match TRBD1. Germline CDR1 and CDR2: SGHRS and YFSETQ. The CDR3 totals 15 residues. The V and J ends lost 2 bases and 3 bases, in that order; junction bases with no gene match: 4. CDR3 amino acids: CASSFHRGLTDTQYF. Here the CDR3 DNA reads TGCGCCAGCAGCTTCCACAGGGGGCTAACAGATACGCAGTATTTT.

This chain links TRBV27 with TRBJ1-5; D might be TRBD1 (5 bases). CDR3 length: 14 residues. V was shortened by 9 bases and J by 5 bases, with 17 bases between the two germline ends. Germline loops: CDR1 MNHEY, CDR2 SMNVEV (reference sequence). The CDR3 nucleotides are TGTGCCAGTCGACCTGGGGGTTACTATCAGCCCCAGCATTTT. Translated: CASRPGGYYQPQHF.

The chain recombines TRBV4-1 with TRBJ1-5; D call uncertain. Trimming took 3 bases from V and 2 from J, leaving 11 bases between them. Germline V gene data show CDR1 as MGHRA and CDR2 as YSYEKL. The CDR3 has 15 amino acids. The CDR3 here is CASSHTLWGNQPQHF. The CDR3 DNA sequence: TGCGCCAGCAGCCATACCCTATGGGGCAATCAGCCCCAGCATTTT.

The V and J genes are TRBV6-5 and TRBJ1-5; the D is unclear. The CDR3 consists of 12 residues. CDR1 and CDR2 (germline): MNHEY, SVGAGI. V lost 6 bases and J 1 base, leaving 4 bases between the germline ends. The CDR3 DNA reads as TGTGCCAGCAGCGACAGCAATCAGCCCCAGCATTTT. It specifies CASSDSNQPQHF.

The V call is TRBV5-6, the J call TRBJ2-1; 13 nucleotides match TRBD2. Trimming took 0 bases from V and 6 from J; bases not matched to a gene: 0. The CDR3 is 15 amino acids. Germline V CDR1 and CDR2: SGHDT, YYEEEE. The CDR3 sequence is CASSLGLAGGNEQFF. CDR3 coding DNA: TGTGCCAGCAGCTTGGGACTAGCGGGGGGCAATGAGCAGTTCTTC.

The chain joins TRBV19 to TRBJ1-2; D unclear. Germline assignment: CDR1 LNHDA and CDR2 SQIVND (reference sequence). The CDR3 length is 12 residues. V gave up 5 bases and J gave up 7 bases, with 11 bases separating them. DNA for the CDR3: TGTGCCAGTAGTGTCGGGCCTACTGGCTACACCTTC. Its translation: CASSVGPTGYTF.

Here the CDR3 reads CSVDADRASTDTQYF. The CDR3, as DNA: TGCAGCGTCGACGCGGACAGGGCAAGCACAGATACGCAGTATTTT. This rearrangement joins TRBV29-1 to TRBJ2-3; 8 nucleotides align to TRBD1. This CDR3 has 15 amino acids. In germline, CDR1 is SQVTM, CDR2 ANQGSEA. The V gene end was trimmed by 6 bases and the J gene end by 0 bases; junction bases not matched to a gene: 8.

In this sample, this clone turned up once. This chain links TRBV25-1 with TRBJ1-2; 9 positions agree with TRBD1. The CDR3 covers 15 residues. V dropped 4 bases and J dropped 8; count of bases not matched to a gene: 11. Germline CDR1 MGHDK, CDR2 SYGVNS. The CDR3 DNA sequence: TGTGCCAGCAGTGCCCTAATAGGGGACAGGGTGGGCTACACCTTC. It is translated as CASSALIGDRVGYTF.

In this sample, this clone turned up once. The V and J genes are TRBV10-3 and TRBJ2-5; TRBD1 aligns across 8 bases. Trimming removed 5 bases from V and 5 bases from J; junction bases left unmatched: 13. Per germline, CDR1 ENHRY and CDR2 SYGVKD. This CDR3 is 16 amino acids long. CDR3 in amino acids: CAISRGQAAVGETQYF. The CDR3 DNA follows: TGTGCCATCAGTCGGGGACAGGCCGCGGTCGGGGAGACCCAGTACTTC.

The CDR3 DNA reads TGTGCCAGCAAAAGCCTCAATCAGCCCCAGCATTTT. It specifies CASKSLNQPQHF. The rearrangement uses TRBV2 and TRBJ1-5; D gene uncertain. CDR1 is SNHLY and CDR2 is FYNNEI in the germline V gene. This CDR3 is 12 amino acids long. V was pared by 7 bases and J by 3 bases, with 7 bases between.

The chain has TRBV19 and TRBJ1-4; no firm D call. Germline V lookup: CDR1 LNHDA, CDR2 SQIVND (reference sequence). V gave up 1 base and J gave up 6 bases, with 3 bases separating them. This CDR3 has 12 amino acids. CDR3 region: CASSIVDEKLFF. In DNA form, the CDR3 reads TGTGCCAGTAGTATAGTTGATGAAAAACTGTTTTTT.

This chain joins TRBV19 and TRBJ2-1; 7 nucleotides line up with TRBD2. The CDR3 length is 14 residues. The germline gives CDR1 LNHDA, CDR2 SQIVND (reference sequence). Germline trimming cut 9 bases from V and 4 bases from J; bases unmatched to any gene: 9. The CDR3 DNA follows: TGTGCCAGCCGTGCGGCGGGGGAGTACAATGAGCAGTTCTTC. It encodes CASRAAGEYNEQFF.

The V call is TRBV10-2, the J call TRBJ2-2; D might be TRBD2 (6 bases). The V gene lost 8 bases and the J gene lost 2 bases, with 12 bases spanning the gap. Germline CDR1 WSHSY, CDR2 SAAADI. The CDR3 contains 14 residues. The CDR3 reads CASSPGTNTGELFF. CDR3 nucleotide sequence: TGCGCCAGCTCGCCAGGGACTAACACCGGGGAGCTGTTTTTT.

The J gene is TRBJ1-5, the V gene TRBV2; no definite D call. Trimming removed 7 bases at V and 3 bases at J, with 16 bases between. The CDR3 runs to 15 residues. Germline CDR1 reads SNHLY; CDR2 reads FYNNEI. The CDR3 DNA reads TGTGCCAGCACATTAGCGGAAGGGTACAATCAGCCCCAGCATTTT. Amino acids: CASTLAEGYNQPQHF.